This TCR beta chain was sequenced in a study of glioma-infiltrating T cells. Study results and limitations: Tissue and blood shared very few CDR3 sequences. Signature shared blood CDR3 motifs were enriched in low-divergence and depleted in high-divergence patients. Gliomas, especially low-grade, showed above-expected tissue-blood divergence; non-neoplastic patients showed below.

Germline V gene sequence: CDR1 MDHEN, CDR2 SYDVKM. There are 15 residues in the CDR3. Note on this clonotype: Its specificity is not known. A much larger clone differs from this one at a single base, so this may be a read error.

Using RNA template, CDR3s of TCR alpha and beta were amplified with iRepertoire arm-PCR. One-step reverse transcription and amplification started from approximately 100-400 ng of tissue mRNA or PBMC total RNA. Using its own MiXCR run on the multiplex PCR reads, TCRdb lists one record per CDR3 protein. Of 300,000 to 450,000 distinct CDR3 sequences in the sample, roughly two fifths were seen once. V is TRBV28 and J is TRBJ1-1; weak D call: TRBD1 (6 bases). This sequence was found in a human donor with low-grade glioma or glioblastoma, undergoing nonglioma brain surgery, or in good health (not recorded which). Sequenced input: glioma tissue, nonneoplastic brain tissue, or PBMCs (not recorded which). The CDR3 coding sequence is TGTGCCAGCAGTTTATTCCTCGGACAGAACACTGAAGATTTCTTT. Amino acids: CASSLFLGQNTEDFF.